A single sample is the source of the 11 T cell receptor beta chains below, sequenced in a study of CD8 T cells in ankylosing spondylitis (dated by TCRdb to 2015 to 2018). The library was prepared using 5' RACE. TCRdb lists the instrument as Illumina HiSeq 2500. Using fastp at Q25 and MiXCR, TCRdb reprocessed the public reads and kept productive beta chains. Records with the same CDR3 protein are collapsed into one entry carrying the most frequent genes and DNA. This sample comprises about 250,000 distinct CDR3 sequences, around 8% of them detected only once. The ten largest clones take up 4.8% of the sample. What was sequenced was blood, either unsorted or a sorted T cell fraction (not recorded which). These receptors all come from a female donor with ankylosing spondylitis or in good health (not recorded which).

In its sample, this clonotype was seen many times. The chain links TRBV5-1 to TRBJ1-2, with D perhaps matching TRBD1 (5 bases). There are 12 residues in the CDR3. V was shortened by 6 bases and J by 7 bases, with 13 bases between the two germline ends. The germline V gene encodes CDR1 SGHRS and CDR2 YFSETQ. The CDR3 nucleotides are TGCGCCAGCAACGCGGGGGGTCGTGGCTACACCTTC. Residues: CASNAGGRGYTF.

This clonotype has only a few counts. V and J are TRBV4-2 and TRBJ1-5, with a weak D call TRBD1 (5 bases). Trimming cost V 5 bases and J 9 bases, with 17 bases left between them. Looked up from germline, CDR1 is LGHNA and CDR2 is YNFKEQ. The CDR3 is 14 residues long. CDR3 DNA: TGTGCCAGCAGCTGGGAGGGTCGGGACCGGCCCCAGCATTTT. Amino acids: CASSWEGRDRPQHF.

The V gene is TRBV29-1, the J gene TRBJ2-5; D unclear. This CDR3 comprises 12 residues. Germline CDR1 and CDR2: SQVTM and ANQGSEA. Deletions cut 5 bases from V and 0 bases from J, with 7 bases between. The CDR3, as DNA: TGCAGCGTTTCACGGGACCAAGAGACCCAGTACTTC. It codes for CSVSRDQETQYF. The variable domain in full, with the rest retrieved from reference TRBV29-1 and TRBJ2-5, is SAVISQKPSRDICQRGTSLTIQCQVDSQVTMMFWYRQQPGQSLTLIATANQGSEATYESGFVIDKFPISRPNLTFSTLTVSNMSPEDSSIYLCSVSRDQETQYFGPGTRLLVL.

This clonotype was counted many times. The chain combines TRBV12-3 or TRBV12-4 with TRBJ2-1; D is unclear. The V end lost 3 bases, the J end lost 3 bases, and 6 bases lay between the germline ends. The CDR3 is 13 residues long. CDR3 bases: TGTGCCAGCAGTTTCCCCGACTACAATGAGCAGTTCTTC. Translating gives CASSFPDYNEQFF.

V usage is TRBV11-2 and J usage is TRBJ2-7, with 7 bases fitting TRBD2. Germline assignment: CDR1 SGHAT and CDR2 FQNNGV. The junction had 2 bases not matched to a gene; V was cut back by 1 base and J by 2 bases. The CDR3 loop spans 14 amino acids. The CDR3 DNA is TGTGCCAGCAGCTTAGGACTAGCCCCCTACGAGCAGTACTTC. Its translation: CASSLGLAPYEQYF.

This clonotype was seen many times. The V and J genes are TRBV3-1 and TRBJ2-7; 7 bases match TRBD2. Germline V CDR1 and CDR2: LGHDT, YNNKEL (reference sequence). The CDR3 sequence is 16 residues long. After removal of 4 bases from V and 4 bases from J, the junction contained 13 bases not matched to a gene. DNA for the CDR3: TGTGCCAGCAGCCCACCTTGGGGCGGGAGTTCGTACGAGCAGTACTTC. It yields the protein CASSPPWGGSSYEQYF.

This clonotype occurred many times. CDR3 in DNA: TGCAGTCCGATGGGAGCGGGAAACTCAGATACGCAGTATTTT. It codes for CSPMGAGNSDTQYF. The chain couples TRBV20-1 to TRBJ2-3, with 7 bases lining up with TRBD2. The CDR3 covers 14 residues. Germline CDR1 reads DFQATT; CDR2 reads SNEGSKA (reference sequence). V dropped 8 bases and J dropped 4; count of bases not matched to a gene: 12.

This clonotype was detected ten times or more. This chain links TRBV28 with TRBJ2-7; D is unclear. V was clipped by 5 bases and J by 3 bases, with 8 bases between them. Per germline, CDR1 MDHEN and CDR2 SYDVKM. The CDR3 sequence is 12 residues long. The CDR3 DNA follows: TGTGCCAGCAGTCCCCCACGCTACGAGCAGTACTTC. Translating gives CASSPPRYEQYF.

This clonotype has a count of ten or more. The V gene is TRBV29-1, the J gene TRBJ2-1; TRBD2 aligns across 9 bases. The germline CDR1 and CDR2 sequences are SQVTM and ANQGSEA. Germline trimming cut 6 bases from V and 10 bases from J; bases unmatched to any gene: 16. This CDR3 region has 15 residues. CDR3 nucleotides: TGCAGCGTATCGACTAGCGGAACTTCTTTAAGGGAGCAGTTCTTC. This gives the protein CSVSTSGTSLREQFF.

This clonotype was recorded many times. V is TRBV6-1 and J is TRBJ1-5; no reliable D call. The CDR3 is 13 amino acids. CDR1 and CDR2 from the germline V gene are MNHNS and SASEGT. Between the trimmed V and J ends, which lost 6 bases and 1 base, there was a span of 7 bases. CDR3 amino acids: CASRASSNQPQHF. Here the CDR3 DNA reads TGTGCCAGCAGGGCCAGCAGCAATCAGCCCCAGCATTTT.

This clonotype was counted only a few times. The J gene is TRBJ1-1, the V gene TRBV28; the D is unclear. CDR1 is MDHEN, CDR2 SYDVKM, per germline. There are 13 residues in the CDR3. V dropped 4 bases and J dropped 1 base, with 7 bases sitting between them. The CDR3 reads CASSWEGNTEAFF. CDR3 bases: TGTGCCAGCAGTTGGGAGGGGAACACTGAAGCTTTCTTT.